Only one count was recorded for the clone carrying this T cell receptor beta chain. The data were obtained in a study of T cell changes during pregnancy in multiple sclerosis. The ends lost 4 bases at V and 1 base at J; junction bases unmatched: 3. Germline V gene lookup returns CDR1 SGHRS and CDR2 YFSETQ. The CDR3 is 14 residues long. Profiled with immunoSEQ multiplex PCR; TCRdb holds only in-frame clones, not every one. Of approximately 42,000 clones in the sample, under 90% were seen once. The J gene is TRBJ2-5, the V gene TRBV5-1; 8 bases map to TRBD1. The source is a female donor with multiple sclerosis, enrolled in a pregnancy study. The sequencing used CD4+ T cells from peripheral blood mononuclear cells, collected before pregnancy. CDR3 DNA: TGCGCCAGCAGCCCTGGACAGGGCCAAGAGACCCAGTACTTC. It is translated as CASSPGQGQETQYF.